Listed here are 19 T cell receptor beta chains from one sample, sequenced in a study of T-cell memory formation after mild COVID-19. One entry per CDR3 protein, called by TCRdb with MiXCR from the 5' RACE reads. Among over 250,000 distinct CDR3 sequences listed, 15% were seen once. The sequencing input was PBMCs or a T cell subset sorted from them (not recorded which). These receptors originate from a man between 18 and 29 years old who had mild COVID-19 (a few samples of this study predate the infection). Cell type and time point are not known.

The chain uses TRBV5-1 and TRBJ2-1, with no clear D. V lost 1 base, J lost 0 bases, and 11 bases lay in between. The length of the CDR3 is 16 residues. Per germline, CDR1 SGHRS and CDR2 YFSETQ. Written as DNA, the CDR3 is TGCGCCAGCAGCTTGAATTCAGTCGGCTCCTACAATGAGCAGTTCTTC. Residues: CASSLNSVGSYNEQFF.

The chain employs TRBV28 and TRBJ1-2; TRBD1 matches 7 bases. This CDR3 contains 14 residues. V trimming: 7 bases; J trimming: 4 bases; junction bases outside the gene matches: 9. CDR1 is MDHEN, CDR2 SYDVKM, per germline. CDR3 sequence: CASTKTGRVYGYTF. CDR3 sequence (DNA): TGTGCCAGCACCAAGACAGGGAGGGTCTATGGCTACACCTTC.

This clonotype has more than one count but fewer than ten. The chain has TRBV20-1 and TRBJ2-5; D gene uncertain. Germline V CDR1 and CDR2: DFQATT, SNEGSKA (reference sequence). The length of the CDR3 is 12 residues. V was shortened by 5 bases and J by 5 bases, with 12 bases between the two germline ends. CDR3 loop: CSASDRPETQYF. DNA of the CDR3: TGCAGTGCTTCGGACCGTCCGGAGACCCAGTACTTC.

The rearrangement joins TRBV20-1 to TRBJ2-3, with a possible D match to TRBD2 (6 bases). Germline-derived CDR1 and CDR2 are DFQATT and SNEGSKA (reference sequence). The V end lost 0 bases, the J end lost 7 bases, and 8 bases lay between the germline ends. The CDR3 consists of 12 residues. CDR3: CSAREGRYTQYF. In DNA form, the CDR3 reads TGCAGTGCTAGAGAAGGGAGGTATACGCAGTATTTT.

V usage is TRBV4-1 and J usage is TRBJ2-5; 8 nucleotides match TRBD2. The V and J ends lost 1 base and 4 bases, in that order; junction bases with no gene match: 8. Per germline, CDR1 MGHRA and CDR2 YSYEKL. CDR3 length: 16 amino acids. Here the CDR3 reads CASSQVRETSVETQYF. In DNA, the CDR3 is TGCGCCAGCAGCCAAGTTCGCGAGACTAGCGTAGAGACCCAGTACTTC.

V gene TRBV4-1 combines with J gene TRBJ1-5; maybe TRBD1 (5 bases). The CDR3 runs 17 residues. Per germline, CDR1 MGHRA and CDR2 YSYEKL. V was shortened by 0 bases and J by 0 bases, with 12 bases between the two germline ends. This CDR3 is CASSQDRVHDSNQPQHF. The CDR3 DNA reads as TGCGCCAGCAGCCAAGACAGGGTCCACGATAGCAATCAGCCCCAGCATTTT.

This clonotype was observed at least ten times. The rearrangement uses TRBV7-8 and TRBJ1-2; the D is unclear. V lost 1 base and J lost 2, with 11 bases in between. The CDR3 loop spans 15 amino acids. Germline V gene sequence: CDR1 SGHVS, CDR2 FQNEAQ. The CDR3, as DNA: TGTGCCAGCAGCTTAGGGGCAGCCTTCAACTATGGCTACACCTTC. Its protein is CASSLGAAFNYGYTF.

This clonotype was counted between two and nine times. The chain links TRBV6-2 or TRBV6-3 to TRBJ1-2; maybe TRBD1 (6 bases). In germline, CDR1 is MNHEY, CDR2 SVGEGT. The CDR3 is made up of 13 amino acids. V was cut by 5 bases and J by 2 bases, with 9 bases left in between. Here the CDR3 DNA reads TGTGCCAGCAGTACCGACAGGAACTATGGCTACACCTTC. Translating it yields CASSTDRNYGYTF.

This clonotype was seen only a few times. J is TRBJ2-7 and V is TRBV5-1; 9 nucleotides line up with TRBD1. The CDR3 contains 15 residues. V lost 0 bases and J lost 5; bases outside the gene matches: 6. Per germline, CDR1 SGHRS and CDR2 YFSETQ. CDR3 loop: CASSLALQGANEQYF. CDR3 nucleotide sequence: TGCGCCAGCAGCTTGGCCCTACAGGGGGCCAACGAGCAGTACTTC.

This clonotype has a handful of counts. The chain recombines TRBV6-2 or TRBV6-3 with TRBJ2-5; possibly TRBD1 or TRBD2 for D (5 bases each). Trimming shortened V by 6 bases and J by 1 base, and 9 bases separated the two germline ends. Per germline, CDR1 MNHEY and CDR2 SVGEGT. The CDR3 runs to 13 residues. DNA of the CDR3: TGTGCCAGCAGACGGGGCAGCCAAGAGACCCAGTACTTC. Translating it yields CASRRGSQETQYF.

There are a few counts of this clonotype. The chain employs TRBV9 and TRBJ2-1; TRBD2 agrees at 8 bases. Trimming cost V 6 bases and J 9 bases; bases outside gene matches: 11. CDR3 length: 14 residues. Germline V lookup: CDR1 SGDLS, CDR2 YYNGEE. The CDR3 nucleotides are TGTGCCAGCACCCTCTCCGGGACTAGAGGTGAGCAGTTCTTC. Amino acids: CASTLSGTRGEQFF.

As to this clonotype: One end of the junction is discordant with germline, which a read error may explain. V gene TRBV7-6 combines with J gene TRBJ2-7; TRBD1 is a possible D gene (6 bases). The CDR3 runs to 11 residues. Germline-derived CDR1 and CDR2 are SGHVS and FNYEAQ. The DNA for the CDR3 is TGTGCCAGCAGCTCCGCCGGACAGCTGAACTTC. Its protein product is CASSSAGQLNF.

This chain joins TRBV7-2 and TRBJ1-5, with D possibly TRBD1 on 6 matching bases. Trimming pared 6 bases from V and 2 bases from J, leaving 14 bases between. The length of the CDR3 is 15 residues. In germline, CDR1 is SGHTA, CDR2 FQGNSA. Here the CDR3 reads CASSSQGRGNQPQHF. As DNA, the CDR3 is TGTGCCAGCAGTTCCCAGGGGAGAGGCAATCAGCCCCAGCATTTT.

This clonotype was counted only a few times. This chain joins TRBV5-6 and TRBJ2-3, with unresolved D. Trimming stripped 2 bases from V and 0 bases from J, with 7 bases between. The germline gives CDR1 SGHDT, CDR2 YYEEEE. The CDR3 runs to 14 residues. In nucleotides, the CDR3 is TGTGCCAGCAGCTTCTTGCAAAGCACAGATACGCAGTATTTT. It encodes CASSFLQSTDTQYF.

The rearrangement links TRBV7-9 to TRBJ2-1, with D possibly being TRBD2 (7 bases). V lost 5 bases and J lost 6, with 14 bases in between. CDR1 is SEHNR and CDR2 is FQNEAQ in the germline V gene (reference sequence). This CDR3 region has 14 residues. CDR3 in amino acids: CASSMGGPVNEQFF. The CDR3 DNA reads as TGTGCCAGCAGCATGGGGGGGCCGGTCAATGAGCAGTTCTTC.

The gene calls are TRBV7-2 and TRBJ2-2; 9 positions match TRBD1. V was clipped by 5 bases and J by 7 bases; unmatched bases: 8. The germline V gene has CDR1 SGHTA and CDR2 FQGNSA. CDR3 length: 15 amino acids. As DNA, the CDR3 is TGTGCCAGCAGCCAGGACAGGGGAGTTGGCGGGGAGCTGTTTTTT. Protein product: CASSQDRGVGGELFF.

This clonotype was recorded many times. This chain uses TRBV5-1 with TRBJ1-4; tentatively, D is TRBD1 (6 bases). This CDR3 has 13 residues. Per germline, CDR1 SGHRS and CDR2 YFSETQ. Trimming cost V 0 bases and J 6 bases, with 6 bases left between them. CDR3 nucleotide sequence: TGCGCCAGCAGCTTGGGGACAGATGAAAAACTGTTTTTT. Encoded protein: CASSLGTDEKLFF.

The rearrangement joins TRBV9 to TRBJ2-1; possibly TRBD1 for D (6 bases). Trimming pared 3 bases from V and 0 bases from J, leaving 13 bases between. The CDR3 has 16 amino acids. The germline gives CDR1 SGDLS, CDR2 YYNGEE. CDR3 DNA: TGTGCCAGCAGCGCCCGTGGGGACACCTCCTACAATGAGCAGTTCTTC. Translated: CASSARGDTSYNEQFF.

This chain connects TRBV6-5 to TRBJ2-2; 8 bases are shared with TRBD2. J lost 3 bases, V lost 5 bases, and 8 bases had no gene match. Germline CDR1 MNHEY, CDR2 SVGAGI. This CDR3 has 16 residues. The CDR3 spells CASSPWGGGYTGELFF. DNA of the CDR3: TGTGCCAGCAGTCCATGGGGCGGGGGGTACACCGGGGAGCTGTTTTTT.